These 31 T cell receptor beta chains came from one sample sequenced in a study of OX40 agonist ivuxolimab in advanced cancers. Some clones are missing from TCRdb's copy, which holds only in-frame ones; the method was immunoSEQ multiplex PCR. The sample records tens of thousands of clones, about four fifths being singletons. Specimen: CD4+ or CD8+ T cells sorted from blood, collected in a trial of the OX40 agonist ivuxolimab. The receptor source for this set is an adult with an advanced solid tumor such as melanoma, head and neck, liver or kidney cancer.

The chain recombines TRBV4-2 with TRBJ2-7; possibly TRBD1 or TRBD2 for D (5 bases each). The CDR3 covers 15 residues. CDR1 and CDR2 from the germline V gene are LGHNA and YNFKEQ. V lost 2 bases to trimming and J lost 2 bases, with 13 bases between them. Written as DNA, the CDR3 is TGTGCCAGCAGCCAAAACCCGGGACGGACCTACGAGCAGTACTTC. It is translated as CASSQNPGRTYEQYF.

The chain recombines TRBV30 with TRBJ1-5; possibly TRBD1 for D (6 bases). The CDR3 is made up of 13 amino acids. The germline CDR1 and CDR2 sequences are GTSNPN and SVGIG (reference sequence). The V and J ends lost 0 bases and 6 bases respectively, with 9 bases between them. The CDR3 bases are TGTGCCTGGAGTGTAGCGGGGGCTCAGCCCCAGCATTTT. Residues: CAWSVAGAQPQHF.

The gene calls are TRBV5-4 and TRBJ2-5; D gene unclear. V lost 4 bases and J 0 bases, leaving 13 bases between the germline ends. From germline, CDR1 is SGHNT and CDR2 YYREEE (reference sequence). The CDR3 extends over 15 amino acids. CDR3 protein: CASSQGSLYQETQYF. CDR3 DNA sequence: TGTGCCAGCAGCCAAGGATCCCTGTACCAAGAGACCCAGTACTTC. The full variable domain, rest sourced from reference TRBV5-4 and TRBJ2-5, is ETGVTQSPTHLIKTRGQQVTLRCSSQSGHNTVSWYQQALGQGPQFIFQYYREEENGRGNFPPRFSGLQFPNYSSELNVNALELDDSALYLCASSQGSLYQETQYFGPGTRLLVL.

V usage is TRBV10-1 and J usage is TRBJ2-1, with D unresolved. The V gene's germline CDR1 is WNHNN and CDR2 SYGVQD (reference sequence). This CDR3 comprises 13 residues. Deletions cut 4 bases from V and 2 bases from J, with 6 bases between. The CDR3 DNA sequence: TGCGCCAGCAGTGTCGGCCCCTACAATGAGCAGTTCTTC. Translated, it gives CASSVGPYNEQFF.

The chain uses TRBV4-1 and TRBJ2-4, with D tentatively TRBD1 (5 bases). The CDR3 covers 15 residues. The V end was cut by 2 bases, the J end by 0 bases, with 8 bases between. The germline V gene encodes CDR1 MGHRA and CDR2 YSYEKL. DNA for the CDR3: TGCGCCAGCAGCCAACAGGGTCTAGCCAAAAACATTCAGTACTTC. Protein product: CASSQQGLAKNIQYF.

The DNA of the CDR3 is TGTGCCATCGGTATCGGGGGGGGTATAGATACGCAGTATTTT. Amino acid sequence: CAIGIGGGIDTQYF. The chain links TRBV10-3 to TRBJ2-3, with TRBD2 matching 8 bases. Germline assignment: CDR1 ENHRY and CDR2 SYGVKD. Trimming at V came to 8 bases and at J to 5 bases, leaving 9 bases not matched to a gene. The CDR3 is made up of 14 amino acids.

The chain combines TRBV27 with TRBJ2-1, with a tentative D call TRBD1 (5 bases). V dropped 2 bases and J dropped 7 bases, with 6 bases sitting between them. CDR3 length: 12 amino acids. CDR1 MNHEY and CDR2 SMNVEV come from the germline V gene (reference sequence). This CDR3 is CASSLQGNEQFF. The CDR3 nucleotides read TGTGCCAGCAGTTTACAGGGAAATGAGCAGTTCTTC.

The V gene is TRBV30, the J gene TRBJ2-3, with no clear D. Deletions cut 6 bases from V and 6 bases from J, with 19 bases between. CDR1 and CDR2 (germline): GTSNPN, SVGIG (reference sequence). The CDR3 is made up of 14 amino acids. The CDR3 sequence is CACSTGLARDTQYF. As DNA, the CDR3 is TGTGCCTGTTCGACCGGGCTTGCAAGGGATACGCAGTATTTT.

CDR3 protein: CASSLEVTGANVLTF. CDR3 bases: TGCGCCAGCAGCTTGGAGGTTACTGGGGCCAACGTCCTGACTTTC. The rearrangement joins TRBV5-1 to TRBJ2-6, with D unresolved. This CDR3 has 15 residues. Trimming left V 0 bases short and J 2 bases short, with 6 bases between. From germline, CDR1 is SGHRS and CDR2 YFSETQ.

The chain combines TRBV30 with TRBJ2-7, with 8 bases fitting TRBD2. Gene TRBJ2-5 matches the end of the DNA better, so the J call may be wrong. The CDR3 covers 15 residues. In germline, CDR1 is GTSNPN, CDR2 SVGIG (reference sequence). The CDR3 protein is CAWSVRSSGEETQYF. The CDR3 region has the DNA TGTGCCTGGAGTGTACGGAGTAGCGGGGAAGAGACCCAGTACTTC.

The rearrangement links TRBV10-3 to TRBJ1-3, with 7 bases aligning to TRBD1. J lost 3 bases, V lost 2 bases, and 4 bases had no gene match. Germline lookup yields CDR1 ENHRY and CDR2 SYGVKD. This CDR3 contains 15 residues. The CDR3 nucleotides are TGTGCCATCAGTGAGGGACAGGCTATTGGAAACACCATATATTTT. Translated: CAISEGQAIGNTIYF.

The V call is TRBV2, the J call TRBJ1-1, with a possible D match to TRBD1 (5 bases). V was shortened by 7 bases and J by 3 bases, with 9 bases between the two germline ends. There are 12 residues in the CDR3. Germline CDR1 SNHLY, CDR2 FYNNEI. The CDR3 coding sequence is TGTGCCAGCATGTCAGGGTACACTGAAGCTTTCTTT. Translation gives CASMSGYTEAFF. Combining the CDR3 with reference TRBV2 and TRBJ1-1 gives the whole variable domain EPEVTQTPSHQVTQMGQEVILRCVPISNHLYFYWYRQILGQKVEFLVSFYNNEISEKSEIFDDQFSVERPDGSNFTLKIRSTKLEDSAMYFCASMSGYTEAFFGQGTRLTVV.

In DNA form, the CDR3 reads TGTGCCAGTACGGGAGGGGGAAGGGCTCAGCCCCAGCATTTT. Its translation is CASTGGGRAQPQHF. The V gene is TRBV19, the J gene TRBJ1-5; D is perhaps TRBD1 (6 bases). Germline-derived CDR1 and CDR2 are LNHDA and SQIVND (reference sequence). V lost 7 bases to trimming and J lost 6 bases, with 16 bases between them. This CDR3 region has 14 residues.

This chain uses TRBV30 with TRBJ2-6; a possible D gene is TRBD1 (5 bases). The germline CDR1 and CDR2 sequences are GTSNPN and SVGIG (reference sequence). CDR3 length: 14 amino acids. Trimming took off 0 bases at V and 2 bases at J, with 5 bases between the two ends. CDR3 in amino acids: CAWSVGAGANVLTF. The CDR3 nucleotides read TGTGCCTGGAGTGTAGGGGCTGGGGCCAACGTCCTGACTTTC.

The rearrangement uses TRBV2 and TRBJ2-1; D not certain. This CDR3 is 11 amino acids long. V was clipped by 7 bases and J by 12 bases, with 13 bases between them. The V gene's germline CDR1 is SNHLY and CDR2 FYNNEI. The CDR3 region has the DNA TGTGCCAGCACTATAGTAGGCGGGCAGTTCTTC. It specifies CASTIVGGQFF.

The CDR3 region is CASSQIIVAGANVLTF. In DNA form, the CDR3 reads TGTGCCAGCAGCCAGATTATAGTGGCTGGGGCCAACGTCCTGACTTTC. The J gene is TRBJ2-6, the V gene TRBV14; D is unresolved. Trimming took off 3 bases at V and 2 bases at J, with 11 bases between the two ends. Germline loops: CDR1 SGHDN, CDR2 FVKESK. CDR3 size: 16 residues.

This clone was found once. The chain is built from TRBV7-6 and TRBJ1-4; D remains unclear. The V and J ends lost 4 bases and 3 bases respectively, with 9 bases between them. The CDR3 loop spans 14 amino acids. Germline loops: CDR1 SGHVS, CDR2 FNYEAQ. The CDR3 loop is CASSSGLSNEKLFF. CDR3 sequence (DNA): TGTGCCAGCAGCTCCGGGCTATCTAATGAAAAACTGTTTTTT.

The V gene is TRBV11-2, the J gene TRBJ2-1; a weak D match, TRBD1 (5 bases). This CDR3 has 14 amino acids. Germline-derived CDR1 and CDR2 are SGHAT and FQNNGV. Trimming cost V 1 base and J 8 bases, with 12 bases left between them. The CDR3 DNA is TGTGCCAGCAGCTTAGTGAGAAGGGGCGATGAGCAGTTCTTC. The encoded protein is CASSLVRRGDEQFF.

The chain couples TRBV6-1 to TRBJ2-3, with 8 bases aligning to TRBD1. With 5 bases clipped from V and 6 bases from J, the junction kept 1 base outside the gene matches. Germline assignment: CDR1 MNHNS and CDR2 SASEGT. CDR3 size: 12 residues. The CDR3 bases are TGTGCCAGCAGTAACAGGGGGGATACGCAGTATTTT. This translates into CASSNRGDTQYF.

CDR3 sequence reads: CASARTGGDIAKNIQYF. In nucleotides, the CDR3 is TGTGCCAGCGCCCGGACAGGGGGGGACATAGCCAAAAACATTCAGTACTTC. This chain connects TRBV28 to TRBJ2-4; 10 bases agree with TRBD1. J was trimmed by 0 bases and V by 8 bases; bases with no gene match: 10. Germline V gene data show CDR1 as MDHEN and CDR2 as SYDVKM. CDR3 length equals 17 residues.

The V gene is TRBV6-4, the J gene TRBJ2-6; D is perhaps TRBD1 (6 bases). This CDR3 has 16 amino acids. The V gene's germline CDR1 is MRHNA and CDR2 SNTAGT. Trimming took off 6 bases at V and 0 bases at J, with 12 bases between the two ends. As DNA, the CDR3 is TGTGCCAGCAGCCGGGACATAGGCTCTGGGGCCAACGTCCTGACTTTC. It encodes CASSRDIGSGANVLTF.

The J gene is TRBJ2-5, the V gene TRBV28; D is uncertain. This CDR3 comprises 12 residues. CDR1 is MDHEN and CDR2 is SYDVKM in the germline V gene. V was cut by 7 bases and J by 5 bases, with 11 bases left in between. In DNA form, the CDR3 reads TGTGCCAGCACTAGGGTAGGGGAGACCCAGTACTTC. It yields the protein CASTRVGETQYF.

The chain joins TRBV4-3 to TRBJ1-5; D call uncertain. Trimming left V 0 bases short and J 0 bases short, with 9 bases between. The CDR3 runs to 16 residues. Germline-derived CDR1 and CDR2 are LGHNA and YSLEER. CDR3 sequence reads: CASSQDAADSNQPQHF. In DNA form, the CDR3 reads TGCGCCAGCAGCCAAGACGCGGCAGATAGCAATCAGCCCCAGCATTTT.

In the case of this clone: Given the absence of the conserved phenylalanine or tryptophan at the CDR3 end, a read error is likely. No DNA is shown, since the ends of the CDR3 on it are uncertain; the CDR3 is the one TCRdb lists. The gene calls are TRBV28 and TRBJ2-7; TRBD2 is the table's D call, not checked against the DNA. Germline CDR1 is MDHEN and CDR2 is SYDVKM. The CDR3 extends over 12 residues, inclusive of both ends. CDR3 residues: CASSFAGKGVTL.

This chain links TRBV9 with TRBJ1-6; perhaps TRBD1 as D (5 bases). The CDR3 contains 16 residues. Between the trimmed V and J ends, which lost 0 bases and 5 bases, there was a span of 12 bases. Germline V gene data show CDR1 as SGDLS and CDR2 as YYNGEE. The CDR3 spells CASSVAGSWDNSPLHF. For the CDR3, the DNA is TGTGCCAGCAGCGTAGCAGGGAGCTGGGATAATTCACCCCTCCACTTT.

The chain links TRBV6-5 to TRBJ2-3, with 7 bases identical to TRBD2. The V segment lost 5 bases and the J segment 0 bases; nucleotides outside the gene matches: 5. The germline V gene has CDR1 MNHEY and CDR2 SVGAGI. The CDR3 totals 15 residues. This chain's CDR3 is CASSLLAASTDTQYF. CDR3 DNA: TGTGCCAGCAGTCTTCTAGCGGCTAGCACAGATACGCAGTATTTT.

This chain uses TRBV7-8 with TRBJ1-5; D not certain. Per the germline V gene, CDR1 is SGHVS and CDR2 is FQNEAQ. The V and J ends lost 2 bases and 0 bases respectively, with 14 bases between them. The CDR3 has 17 amino acids. CDR3: CASSLFRQDYSNQPQHF. The CDR3 nucleotides are TGTGCCAGCAGCTTATTCCGCCAAGATTATAGCAATCAGCCCCAGCATTTT.

The gene calls are TRBV2 and TRBJ1-2; no reliable D call. This CDR3 spans 13 amino acids. Germline CDR1 reads SNHLY; CDR2 reads FYNNEI. V lost 2 bases, J lost 2 bases, and 6 bases lay in between. This CDR3 is CASSESGNYGYTF. The CDR3 bases are TGTGCCAGCAGTGAATCGGGGAACTATGGCTACACCTTC.

This chain joins TRBV27 and TRBJ2-2; D call uncertain. Germline assignment: CDR1 MNHEY and CDR2 SMNVEV (reference sequence). Trimming took off 5 bases at V and 5 bases at J, with 6 bases between the two ends. This CDR3 spans 12 amino acids. CDR3 residues: CASSGRTGELFF. CDR3 coding DNA: TGTGCCAGCAGTGGTCGAACCGGGGAGCTGTTTTTT.

V and J are TRBV25-1 and TRBJ1-1; D call uncertain. Per the germline V gene, CDR1 is MGHDK and CDR2 is SYGVNS. The CDR3 sequence is 16 residues long. V lost 7 bases, J lost 3 bases, and 21 bases lay in between. Here the CDR3 reads CASKSAPSTRDTEAFF. In DNA form, the CDR3 reads TGTGCCAGCAAAAGTGCCCCCTCAACGCGGGACACTGAAGCTTTCTTT.

This rearrangement joins TRBV7-9 to TRBJ2-1, with 12 bases that match TRBD2. This CDR3 region has 18 residues. Trimming at V came to 1 base and at J to 5 bases, leaving 9 bases not matched to a gene. Germline V CDR1 and CDR2: SEHNR, FQNEAQ (reference sequence). As DNA, the CDR3 is TGTGCCAGCAGCTTAGGAGCGACTAGCGGGGGCCCTAACAATGAGCAGTTCTTC. Amino acids: CASSLGATSGGPNNEQFF.